This T cell receptor beta chain was retrieved from a study of a mutant IDH1 vaccine in newly diagnosed glioma. Study details: Treated patients comprised around 62% males and approximately 38% females, mean age about 40 years.

The CDR3 totals 11 residues. Between the trimmed V and J ends, which lost 1 base and 6 bases, there was a span of 4 bases. In germline, CDR1 is SGHDT, CDR2 YYEEEE. TCRdb keeps only in-frame clones here, not all; method: immunoSEQ multiplex PCR. This repertoire shows around 37,000 clones, around four fifths found once; its top ten account for 9% to 10%. As to time point: baseline, week 1 (first vaccination visit). Treatment specified: pre-vaccination baseline after standard-of-care therapy. The genes are TRBV5-6 and TRBJ2-5; D not certain. The TCR comes from a man aged 40-50 years with glioma. Some clones in this sample may be carry-over from other donors' samples. The sample here was PBMCs, taken from a glioma patient treated with radiotherapy, temozolomide or both. CDR3 coding DNA: TGTGCCAGCAGCTTGAGCCAGACCCAGTACTTC. Residues: CASSLSQTQYF.